This TCR beta chain stems from a study of shared clonotypes between healthy human individuals. Naive CD8 populations comprised CD45RO-negative cells positively selected for CCR7, excluding terminally differentiated effector memory CD45RA+ cells. The table came from immunoSEQ multiplex PCR; TCRdb's copy has only in-frame clones and leaves some out. The sample contains millions of clones, about 93% of which appear only once. This clone came up once. The TCR was taken from a man between 18 and 29 years old in good health. Some clones in this sample may be carry-over from other donors' samples. Sequenced input: naive CD8+ T cells from PBMCs.

The CDR3 sequence is CASSLVGREWEDEQYF. CDR3 sequence (DNA): TGTGCCAGCAGTTTAGTCGGTAGGGAGTGGGAGGACGAGCAGTACTTC. The chain is built from TRBV27 and TRBJ2-7; D may be TRBD2 (6 bases). Trimming left V 2 bases short and J 5 bases short, with 19 bases between. The CDR3 is made up of 16 amino acids. The germline CDR1 and CDR2 sequences are MNHEY and SMNVEV (reference sequence).